These T cell receptor beta chains were read from a single sample in a study of blood T cells in healthy people across ages. MiXCR, applied by TCRdb to the 5' RACE reads, yields one record per CDR3 protein. This table has around 2 million distinct CDR3 sequences, roughly two fifths appearing once. The source material was blood. The source of these receptors is a human donor in good health. CDR3s include the opening cysteine and the closing phenylalanine or tryptophan. The order of the fields is CDR3 DNA, CDR3 protein, clone size, V gene, D gene, CDR3 length, J gene. The D gene is left open where the match is weak. Only some rows state a clone size, as once, few, many or a class for expanded clones.

cdr3_nt: TGCAGTGCTAGCCGGGAATCTATCTACGAGCAGTACTTC
cdr3_aa: CSASRESIYEQYF
clone_size: many
v_call: TRBV20-1
d_call: NA
cdr3_length: 13
j_call: TRBJ2-7

cdr3_nt: TGTGCCAGCAGCGAAAACAGGGTATTGTCCGGGGAGCTGTTTTTT
cdr3_aa: CASSENRVLSGELFF
clone_size: NA
v_call: TRBV7-9
d_call: NA
cdr3_length: 15
j_call: TRBJ2-2

cdr3_nt: TGCAGTGCTAGGCTACTAGCGGTGTACGAGCAGTACTTC
cdr3_aa: CSARLLAVYEQYF
clone_size: NA
v_call: TRBV20-1
d_call: TRBD2
cdr3_length: 13
j_call: TRBJ2-7

cdr3_nt: TGTGCCAGCAGCGTAGGAATTAGCGGGGCGCCTCTGTGGGAGACCCAGTACTTC
cdr3_aa: CASSVGISGAPLWETQYF
clone_size: NA
v_call: TRBV9
d_call: TRBD2
cdr3_length: 18
j_call: TRBJ2-5

cdr3_nt: TGTGCCAGCAGTTTATCTCGGGACCTCTACGAGCAGTACTTC
cdr3_aa: CASSLSRDLYEQYF
clone_size: few
v_call: TRBV27
d_call: NA
cdr3_length: 14
j_call: TRBJ2-7

cdr3_nt: TGTGCCAGCAGCTTGGACCAGGGGACATACAATGAGCAGTTCTTC
cdr3_aa: CASSLDQGTYNEQFF
clone_size: NA
v_call: TRBV7-6
d_call: NA
cdr3_length: 15
j_call: TRBJ2-1

cdr3_nt: TGCAGTGCTAGAGATGGGGGGATGGTCTACGAGCAGTACTTC
cdr3_aa: CSARDGGMVYEQYF
clone_size: few
v_call: TRBV20-1
d_call: NA
cdr3_length: 14
j_call: TRBJ2-7

cdr3_nt: TGTGCCAGCAGCTTAGCGCCAGCGGGGGTATCCGGGACCCAGTACTTC
cdr3_aa: CASSLAPAGVSGTQYF
clone_size: NA
v_call: TRBV7-2
d_call: TRBD2
cdr3_length: 16
j_call: TRBJ2-5

cdr3_nt: TGTGCCAGCAGCGTAGGAGACAGCTCTAACTATGGCTACACCTTC
cdr3_aa: CASSVGDSSNYGYTF
clone_size: NA
v_call: TRBV9
d_call: NA
cdr3_length: 15
j_call: TRBJ1-2

cdr3_nt: TGTGCCAGCTCACCATCCGTTGGCCCAAGCGAGCAGTACTTC
cdr3_aa: CASSPSVGPSEQYF
clone_size: few
v_call: TRBV18
d_call: NA
cdr3_length: 14
j_call: TRBJ2-7

cdr3_nt: TGCAGCGGGGAGGTTCAGGAACGAACTATAGGGGAGCAGTTCTTC
cdr3_aa: CSGEVQERTIGEQFF
clone_size: NA
v_call: TRBV29-1
d_call: NA
cdr3_length: 15
j_call: TRBJ2-1

cdr3_nt: TGTGCCAGCAGCTTAGATGGACAGACCTACAATGAGCAGTTCTTC
cdr3_aa: CASSLDGQTYNEQFF
clone_size: NA
v_call: TRBV7-2
d_call: NA
cdr3_length: 15
j_call: TRBJ2-1

cdr3_nt: TGTGCCAGCAATAAAGCGGGGGCCACCTACGAGCAGTACTTC
cdr3_aa: CASNKAGATYEQYF
clone_size: NA
v_call: TRBV6-2/TRBV6-3
d_call: TRBD2
cdr3_length: 14
j_call: TRBJ2-7

cdr3_nt: TGCAGTGCTAGAGCTAGCGGGGGTCGCGAGCAGTACTTC
cdr3_aa: CSARASGGREQYF
clone_size: once
v_call: TRBV20-1
d_call: TRBD2
cdr3_length: 13
j_call: TRBJ2-7

cdr3_nt: TGCGCCAGCTCCCGGGAAATGAGGTATACGCAGTACTTC
cdr3_aa: CASSREMRYTQYF
clone_size: NA
v_call: TRBV4-1
d_call: NA
cdr3_length: 13
j_call: TRBJ2-4

cdr3_nt: TGTGCCAGCAAAGGGACTAGAAGGGTGGATGAGACCCAGTACTTC
cdr3_aa: CASKGTRRVDETQYF
clone_size: once
v_call: TRBV6-1
d_call: TRBD2
cdr3_length: 15
j_call: TRBJ2-5

cdr3_nt: TGTGCCAGCAGCTTATGGGACAGGGTGGCTAACTATGGCTACACCTTC
cdr3_aa: CASSLWDRVANYGYTF
clone_size: NA
v_call: TRBV11-2
d_call: TRBD1
cdr3_length: 16
j_call: TRBJ1-2

cdr3_nt: TGCAGTGCTACCAGGACAGTGAATGAAAAACTGTTTTTT
cdr3_aa: CSATRTVNEKLFF
clone_size: few
v_call: TRBV20-1
d_call: NA
cdr3_length: 13
j_call: TRBJ1-4

cdr3_nt: TGCGCCAGCAGCCAAGATAGGACAGGGTATCAGCCCCAGCATTTT
cdr3_aa: CASSQDRTGYQPQHF
clone_size: few
v_call: TRBV4-3
d_call: TRBD1
cdr3_length: 15
j_call: TRBJ1-5

cdr3_nt: TGTGCCATCAGCGGCCTAGGGGGGGGGGCAGATACGCAGTATTTT
cdr3_aa: CAISGLGGGADTQYF
clone_size: NA
v_call: TRBV10-3
d_call: NA
cdr3_length: 15
j_call: TRBJ2-3

cdr3_nt: TGCGCCAGCAGCTCTGGGACAGGGATTGTCTATGAGCAGTTCTTC
cdr3_aa: CASSSGTGIVYEQFF
clone_size: NA
v_call: TRBV5-1
d_call: TRBD1
cdr3_length: 15
j_call: TRBJ2-1

cdr3_nt: TGTGCCAGCAGCGTAGGAGGACAGGCGAGCTCCTACGAGCAGTACTTC
cdr3_aa: CASSVGGQASSYEQYF
clone_size: few
v_call: TRBV9
d_call: TRBD1
cdr3_length: 16
j_call: TRBJ2-7

cdr3_nt: TGCGCCAGCAGCCAAGGCCCGCCTCTAGCGGGGGCCTCCTCCTACAATGAGCAGTTCTTC
cdr3_aa: CASSQGPPLAGASSYNEQFF
clone_size: NA
v_call: TRBV4-1
d_call: TRBD2
cdr3_length: 20
j_call: TRBJ2-1

cdr3_nt: TGTGCCAGCAGCCGGGAGACAGGAGTCGGCGAGCAGTACTTC
cdr3_aa: CASSRETGVGEQYF
clone_size: NA
v_call: TRBV5-5
d_call: NA
cdr3_length: 14
j_call: TRBJ2-7

cdr3_nt: TGTGCCAGCAGTCTGCGGCCCCAAGAGACCCAGTACTTC
cdr3_aa: CASSLRPQETQYF
clone_size: many
v_call: TRBV7-3
d_call: NA
cdr3_length: 13
j_call: TRBJ2-5

cdr3_nt: TGCGCCAGCAGCTTACTACAGGGGGATGAAAAACTGTTTTTT
cdr3_aa: CASSLLQGDEKLFF
clone_size: NA
v_call: TRBV5-1
d_call: TRBD1
cdr3_length: 14
j_call: TRBJ1-4

cdr3_nt: TGTGCCAGCAGCTTCGGGCGGACAGGGCAATCACCCCTCCACTTT
cdr3_aa: CASSFGRTGQSPLHF
clone_size: few
v_call: TRBV7-8
d_call: TRBD1
cdr3_length: 15
j_call: TRBJ1-6

cdr3_nt: TGCGCCAGCAGCCAAGATATCGGCAAAACAGGTGGCTACACCTTC
cdr3_aa: CASSQDIGKTGGYTF
clone_size: few
v_call: TRBV4-3
d_call: NA
cdr3_length: 15
j_call: TRBJ1-2

cdr3_nt: TGTGCCAGCAGCCCCTGGACTAGCGGGGGGTTCCAAGAGACCCAGTACTTC
cdr3_aa: CASSPWTSGGFQETQYF
clone_size: few
v_call: TRBV9
d_call: TRBD2
cdr3_length: 17
j_call: TRBJ2-5

cdr3_nt: TGTGCCAGCAGTTTCTCTAGCGGGGGGGTAAAGTTTCTCTCGGATACGCAGTATTTT
cdr3_aa: CASSFSSGGVKFLSDTQYF
clone_size: NA
v_call: TRBV12-3/TRBV12-4
d_call: TRBD2
cdr3_length: 19
j_call: TRBJ2-3

cdr3_nt: TGTGCCAGCAGCTATCCTAGCGGAAGCGCCTACGAGCAGTACTTC
cdr3_aa: CASSYPSGSAYEQYF
clone_size: NA
v_call: TRBV7-9
d_call: TRBD2
cdr3_length: 15
j_call: TRBJ2-7

cdr3_nt: TGTGCCAGCTCACCAGTCCGGACAACGACGAGCAATCAGCCCCAGCATTTT
cdr3_aa: CASSPVRTTTSNQPQHF
clone_size: NA
v_call: TRBV18
d_call: NA
cdr3_length: 17
j_call: TRBJ1-5

cdr3_nt: TGCGCCAGCAGCGTAGCGGGAGGAGAGACCCAGTACTTC
cdr3_aa: CASSVAGGETQYF
clone_size: many
v_call: TRBV9
d_call: TRBD2
cdr3_length: 13
j_call: TRBJ2-5

cdr3_nt: TGTGCCAGCAGCGATGGGTCGGCTAACGAAGCTTTCTTT
cdr3_aa: CASSDGSANEAFF
clone_size: NA
v_call: TRBV9
d_call: NA
cdr3_length: 13
j_call: TRBJ1-1

cdr3_nt: TGCGCCAGCAGCCAAGATAGGGGGGCTCGCTACGAGCAGTACTTC
cdr3_aa: CASSQDRGARYEQYF
clone_size: NA
v_call: TRBV4-3
d_call: NA
cdr3_length: 15
j_call: TRBJ2-7

cdr3_nt: TGCGCCAGCAGCCAAGATTACGAGACTGAAGCTTTCTTT
cdr3_aa: CASSQDYETEAFF
clone_size: NA
v_call: TRBV4-1
d_call: NA
cdr3_length: 13
j_call: TRBJ1-1

cdr3_nt: TGTGCCAGCAGTTCAGCGGGCGCCTACGTGGGGCAGTACTTC
cdr3_aa: CASSSAGAYVGQYF
clone_size: NA
v_call: TRBV28
d_call: NA
cdr3_length: 14
j_call: TRBJ2-5

cdr3_nt: TGTGCCAGTAGTATAAGGGGATCTAACTATGGCTGCACCTTC
cdr3_aa: CASSIRGSNYGCTF
clone_size: NA
v_call: TRBV19
d_call: NA
cdr3_length: 14
j_call: TRBJ1-2

cdr3_nt: TGCAGCGTTGAGACATACTACGAGCAGTACTTC
cdr3_aa: CSVETYYEQYF
clone_size: few
v_call: TRBV29-1
d_call: NA
cdr3_length: 11
j_call: TRBJ2-7

cdr3_nt: TGTGCCAGCAGCTTGTGGGGGGGGGATAGCAATCAGCCCCAGCATTTT
cdr3_aa: CASSLWGGDSNQPQHF
clone_size: few
v_call: TRBV7-2
d_call: NA
cdr3_length: 16
j_call: TRBJ1-5

cdr3_nt: NA
cdr3_aa: CASSLIRAREETQYF
clone_size: few
v_call: TRBV7-2
d_call: NA
cdr3_length: 15
j_call: TRBJ2-5

cdr3_nt: TGTGCCAGCAGCTCCGGTCCCGGGACAGGGAGCACAGATACGCAGTATTTT
cdr3_aa: CASSSGPGTGSTDTQYF
clone_size: NA
v_call: TRBV11-2
d_call: TRBD1
cdr3_length: 17
j_call: TRBJ2-3

cdr3_nt: TGTGCCAGCAGTGTGACAGTTAGCAATCAGCCCCAGCATTTT
cdr3_aa: CASSVTVSNQPQHF
clone_size: NA
v_call: TRBV6-2/TRBV6-3
d_call: NA
cdr3_length: 14
j_call: TRBJ1-5

cdr3_nt: TGTGCCACCAGCAGTAATATCCGGGTTCATGGCTACACCTTC
cdr3_aa: CATSSNIRVHGYTF
clone_size: NA
v_call: TRBV15
d_call: NA
cdr3_length: 14
j_call: TRBJ1-2

cdr3_nt: TGTGCCAGCAGTTTGGTCGCTTACACCGGGGAGCTGTTTTTT
cdr3_aa: CASSLVAYTGELFF
clone_size: NA
v_call: TRBV27
d_call: NA
cdr3_length: 14
j_call: TRBJ2-2

cdr3_nt: TGTGCCTGGAGTGTACATTTTAGGGGCGGGAAGGGCTACACCTTC
cdr3_aa: CAWSVHFRGGKGYTF
clone_size: NA
v_call: TRBV30
d_call: NA
cdr3_length: 15
j_call: TRBJ1-2

cdr3_nt: TGTGCCAGCAGCTTAGTTTTAGGCCTGGACACAGATACGCAGTATTTT
cdr3_aa: CASSLVLGLDTDTQYF
clone_size: NA
v_call: TRBV7-9
d_call: NA
cdr3_length: 16
j_call: TRBJ2-3

cdr3_nt: TGTGCCAGCAGCCCCCTGCCGGGGAATGGCTACACCTTC
cdr3_aa: CASSPLPGNGYTF
clone_size: NA
v_call: TRBV7-8
d_call: NA
cdr3_length: 13
j_call: TRBJ1-2

cdr3_nt: TGTGCCAGCAGCTTAGCCGCTAGAACTAGCGGGGGGGTTTTAGAGACCCAGTACTTC
cdr3_aa: CASSLAARTSGGVLETQYF
clone_size: NA
v_call: TRBV7-2
d_call: TRBD2
cdr3_length: 19
j_call: TRBJ2-5

cdr3_nt: TGCGCCAGCACAATTTCTAGTGGGGGGGAGACCCAGTACTTC
cdr3_aa: CASTISSGGETQYF
clone_size: few
v_call: TRBV5-1
d_call: NA
cdr3_length: 14
j_call: TRBJ2-5

cdr3_nt: TGCAGTGCCGTTAGCGGGGCTTACAATGAGCAGTTCTTC
cdr3_aa: CSAVSGAYNEQFF
clone_size: NA
v_call: TRBV20-1
d_call: TRBD2
cdr3_length: 13
j_call: TRBJ2-1

cdr3_nt: TGTGCCAGCAGCCCGCGTGGGGAAACAAGCTCCTACAATGAGCAGTTCTTC
cdr3_aa: CASSPRGETSSYNEQFF
clone_size: NA
v_call: TRBV7-3
d_call: NA
cdr3_length: 17
j_call: TRBJ2-1

cdr3_nt: TGTGCCAGCACCGGGGCCGGAGATACGCAGTATTTT
cdr3_aa: CASTGAGDTQYF
clone_size: NA
v_call: TRBV9
d_call: NA
cdr3_length: 12
j_call: TRBJ2-3

cdr3_nt: TGTGCCAGCAGCTTTTCGCCTGACACCTACGAGCAGTACTTC
cdr3_aa: CASSFSPDTYEQYF
clone_size: many
v_call: TRBV7-2
d_call: NA
cdr3_length: 14
j_call: TRBJ2-7

cdr3_nt: TGTGCCACCAGCAGGGAAAATACAGGGGCAGCGGGCTACACCTTC
cdr3_aa: CATSRENTGAAGYTF
clone_size: NA
v_call: TRBV15
d_call: TRBD1
cdr3_length: 15
j_call: TRBJ1-2

cdr3_nt: TGTGCCAGCAGCCCTAGCGGGGGGGGCTCTGGGGCCAACGTCCTGACTTTC
cdr3_aa: CASSPSGGGSGANVLTF
clone_size: NA
v_call: TRBV9
d_call: TRBD2
cdr3_length: 17
j_call: TRBJ2-6

cdr3_nt: TGTGCCAGCAGCCCGGGACTACCTAACAATGAGCAGTTCTTC
cdr3_aa: CASSPGLPNNEQFF
clone_size: few
v_call: TRBV27
d_call: TRBD2
cdr3_length: 14
j_call: TRBJ2-1

cdr3_nt: TGTGCCAGCAGCACACCCCCGGCGAGGGGCTTGTTGGGCTACACCTTC
cdr3_aa: CASSTPPARGLLGYTF
clone_size: NA
v_call: TRBV7-2
d_call: NA
cdr3_length: 16
j_call: TRBJ1-2

cdr3_nt: TGTGCCAGCAGGGGGGGGACAGCAAGTTCAGATACGCAGTATTTT
cdr3_aa: CASRGGTASSDTQYF
clone_size: NA
v_call: TRBV6-1
d_call: NA
cdr3_length: 15
j_call: TRBJ2-3

cdr3_nt: TGTGCCAGCAGTGAATTAAGCGGGGCGAGTGTAACTGAAGCTTTCTTT
cdr3_aa: CASSELSGASVTEAFF
clone_size: few
v_call: TRBV6-1
d_call: NA
cdr3_length: 16
j_call: TRBJ1-1